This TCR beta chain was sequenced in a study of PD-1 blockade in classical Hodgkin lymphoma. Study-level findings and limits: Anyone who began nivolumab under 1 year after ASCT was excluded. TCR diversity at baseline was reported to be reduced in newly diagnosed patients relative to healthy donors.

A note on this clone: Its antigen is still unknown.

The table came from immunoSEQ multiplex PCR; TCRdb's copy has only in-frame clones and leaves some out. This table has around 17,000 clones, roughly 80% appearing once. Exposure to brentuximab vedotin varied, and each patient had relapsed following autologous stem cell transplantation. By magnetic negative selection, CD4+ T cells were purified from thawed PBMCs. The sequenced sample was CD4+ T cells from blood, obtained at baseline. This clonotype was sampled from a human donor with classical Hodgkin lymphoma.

The CDR3 protein is CASRRAGVTDTQYF. CDR3 bases: TGTGCCAGTAGGAGGGCGGGAGTCACAGATACGCAGTATTTT. This chain connects TRBV19 to TRBJ2-3; 7 nucleotides match TRBD2. CDR1 and CDR2 (germline): LNHDA, SQIVND (reference sequence). The J segment lost 2 bases and the V segment lost 6 bases, leaving 5 bases of the junction unmatched. The CDR3 has 14 amino acids.